This T cell receptor (beta chain) is from a study of type 1 regulatory T cells. CDR3 size: 14 residues. Germline V CDR1 and CDR2: KGHDR, SFDVKD. Trimming shortened V by 3 bases and J by 5 bases, and 12 bases separated the two germline ends. MiXCR, applied by TCRdb to the reads, yields one record per CDR3 protein. The sample lists 55,000 to 65,000 distinct CDR3 sequences, 62% occurring once. Only a few counts were recorded for this clonotype. The antigen is not known. The source of this sequence is a human donor in good health. This sequence joins TRBV24-1 and TRBJ2-5, with a weak D call TRBD1 (5 bases). Input material: cultured non-Tr1 T cells, either the whole culture or a sorted T cell fraction (not recorded which). CDR3 amino acids: CATSDRRPGETQYF. CDR3 in DNA: TGTGCCACCAGTGATCGGCGCCCAGGGGAGACCCAGTACTTC.